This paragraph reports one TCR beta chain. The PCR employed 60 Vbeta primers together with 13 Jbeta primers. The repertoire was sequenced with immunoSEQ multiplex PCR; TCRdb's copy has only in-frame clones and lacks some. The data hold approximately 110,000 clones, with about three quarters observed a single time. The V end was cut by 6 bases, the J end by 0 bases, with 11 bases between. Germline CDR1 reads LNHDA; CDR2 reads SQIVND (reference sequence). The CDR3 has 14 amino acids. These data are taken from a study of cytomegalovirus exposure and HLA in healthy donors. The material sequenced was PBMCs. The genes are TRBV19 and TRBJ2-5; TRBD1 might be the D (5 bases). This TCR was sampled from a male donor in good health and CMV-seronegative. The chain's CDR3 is CASSPTGYQETQYF. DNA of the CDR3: TGTGCCAGTAGCCCAACAGGATACCAAGAGACCCAGTACTTC.